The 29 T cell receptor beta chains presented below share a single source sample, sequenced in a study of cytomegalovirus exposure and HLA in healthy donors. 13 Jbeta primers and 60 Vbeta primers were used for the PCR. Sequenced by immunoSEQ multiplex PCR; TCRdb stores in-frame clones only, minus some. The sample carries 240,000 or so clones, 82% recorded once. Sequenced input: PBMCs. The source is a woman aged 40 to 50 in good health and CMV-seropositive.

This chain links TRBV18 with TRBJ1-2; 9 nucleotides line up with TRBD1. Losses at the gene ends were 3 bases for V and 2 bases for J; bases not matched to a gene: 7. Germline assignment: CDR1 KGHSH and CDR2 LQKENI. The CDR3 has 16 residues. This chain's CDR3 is CASSPRTGVDNYGYTF. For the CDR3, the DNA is TGTGCCAGCTCACCTAGGACAGGGGTGGACAACTATGGCTACACCTTC.

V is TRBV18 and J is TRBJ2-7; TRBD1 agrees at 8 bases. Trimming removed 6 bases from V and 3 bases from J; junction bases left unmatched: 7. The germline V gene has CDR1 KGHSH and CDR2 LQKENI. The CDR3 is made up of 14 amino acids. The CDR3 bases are TGTGCCAGCTCCCCGGGACAGGTGAACTACGAGCAGTACTTC. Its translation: CASSPGQVNYEQYF.

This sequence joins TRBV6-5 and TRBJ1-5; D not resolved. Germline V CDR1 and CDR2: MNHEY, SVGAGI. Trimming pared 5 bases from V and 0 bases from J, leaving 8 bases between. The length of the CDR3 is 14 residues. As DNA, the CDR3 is TGTGCCAGCAGTGGGCAGGATAGCAATCAGCCCCAGCATTTT. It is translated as CASSGQDSNQPQHF.

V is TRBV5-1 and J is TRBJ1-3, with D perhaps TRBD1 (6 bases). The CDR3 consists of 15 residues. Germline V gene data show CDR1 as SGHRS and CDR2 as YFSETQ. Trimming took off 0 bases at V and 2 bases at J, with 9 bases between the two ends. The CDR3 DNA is TGCGCCAGCAGCTTGGGGCCAGGGGCTGGAAACACCATATATTTT. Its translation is CASSLGPGAGNTIYF.

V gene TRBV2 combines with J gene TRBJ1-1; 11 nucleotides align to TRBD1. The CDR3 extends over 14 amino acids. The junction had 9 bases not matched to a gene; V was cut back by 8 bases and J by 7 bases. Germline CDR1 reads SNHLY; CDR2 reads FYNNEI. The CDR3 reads CASRGQGGLSEAFF. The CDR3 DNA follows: TGTGCCAGCCGGGGACAGGGGGGTCTGAGTGAAGCTTTCTTT.

CDR3: CSVMRASSGNTIYF. CDR3 in DNA: TGCAGCGTTATGAGGGCTTCCTCTGGAAACACCATATATTTT. The J gene is TRBJ1-3, the V gene TRBV29-1; D is ambiguous. Germline CDR1 and CDR2: SQVTM and ANQGSEA. V dropped 5 bases and J dropped 0 bases, with 11 bases sitting between them. The CDR3 loop spans 14 amino acids. Combining the CDR3 with reference TRBV29-1 and TRBJ1-3 gives the whole variable domain SAVISQKPSRDICQRGTSLTIQCQVDSQVTMMFWYRQQPGQSLTLIATANQGSEATYESGFVIDKFPISRPNLTFSTLTVSNMSPEDSSIYLCSVMRASSGNTIYFGEGSWLTVV.

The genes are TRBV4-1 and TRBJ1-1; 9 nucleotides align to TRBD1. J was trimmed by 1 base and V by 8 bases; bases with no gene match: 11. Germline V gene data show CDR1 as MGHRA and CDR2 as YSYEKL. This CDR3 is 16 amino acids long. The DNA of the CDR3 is TGCGCCAGCTTTCAGGGTCCGGGACAGGGGAACACTGAAGCTTTCTTT. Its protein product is CASFQGPGQGNTEAFF.

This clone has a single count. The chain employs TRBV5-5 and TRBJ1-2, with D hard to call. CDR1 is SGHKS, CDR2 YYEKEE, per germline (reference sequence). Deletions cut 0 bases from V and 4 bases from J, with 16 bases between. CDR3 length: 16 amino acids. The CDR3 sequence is CASSLEPGTSPYGYTF. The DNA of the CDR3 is TGTGCCAGCAGCTTGGAGCCGGGAACCTCTCCCTATGGCTACACCTTC.

CDR3 sequence (DNA): TGCGCCAGCAGCTTGGATGGGACAGGCGATTTTGAAGCTTTCTTT. Protein product: CASSLDGTGDFEAFF. The chain uses TRBV5-1 and TRBJ1-1; 8 bases are a match to TRBD1. The CDR3 runs to 15 residues. V lost 0 bases, J lost 7 bases, and 8 bases stayed unmatched. From germline, CDR1 is SGHRS and CDR2 YFSETQ. The full variable domain, with the rest looked up from reference TRBV5-1 and TRBJ1-1, is KAGVTQTPRYLIKTRGQQVTLSCSPISGHRSVSWYQQTPGQGLQFLFEYFSETQRNKGNFPGRFSGRQFSNSRSEMNVSTLELGDSALYLCASSLDGTGDFEAFFGQGTRLTVV.

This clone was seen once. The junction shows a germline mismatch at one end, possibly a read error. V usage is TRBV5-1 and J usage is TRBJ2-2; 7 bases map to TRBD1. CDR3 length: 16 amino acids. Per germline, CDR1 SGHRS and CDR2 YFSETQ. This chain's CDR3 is CASSLGGTANTGELFF. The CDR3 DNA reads TGCGCCAGCAGCTTGGGGGGGACAGCGAATACCGGGGAGCTGTTTTTT.

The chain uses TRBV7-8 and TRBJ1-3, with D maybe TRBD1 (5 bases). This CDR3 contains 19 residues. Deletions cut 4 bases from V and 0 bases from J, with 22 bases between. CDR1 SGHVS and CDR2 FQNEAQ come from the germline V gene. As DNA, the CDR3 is TGTGCCAGCAGCTCACGACGATTAGACAGACCTAACTCTGGAAACACCATATATTTT. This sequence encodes CASSSRRLDRPNSGNTIYF.

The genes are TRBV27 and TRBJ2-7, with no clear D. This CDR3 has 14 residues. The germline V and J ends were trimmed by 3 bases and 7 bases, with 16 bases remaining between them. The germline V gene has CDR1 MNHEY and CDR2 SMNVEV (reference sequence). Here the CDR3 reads CASSFWSTPREQYF. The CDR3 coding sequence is TGTGCCAGCAGTTTTTGGTCGACTCCTAGGGAGCAGTACTTC.

CDR3 region: CASSRTGTGVTAGELFF. CDR3 nucleotide sequence: TGTGCCAGCAGCCGGACCGGGACAGGCGTTACCGCCGGGGAGCTGTTTTTT. The chain employs TRBV4-2 and TRBJ2-2; 8 bases are a match to TRBD1. In germline, CDR1 is LGHNA, CDR2 YNFKEQ. V trimming: 4 bases; J trimming: 6 bases; junction bases outside the gene matches: 13. There are 17 residues in the CDR3.

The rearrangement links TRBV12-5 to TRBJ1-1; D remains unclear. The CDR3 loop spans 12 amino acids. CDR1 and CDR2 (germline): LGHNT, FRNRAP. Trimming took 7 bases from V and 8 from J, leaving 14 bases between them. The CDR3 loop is CASAPHAPEAFF. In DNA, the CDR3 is TGTGCTAGTGCCCCCCATGCGCCCGAAGCTTTCTTT. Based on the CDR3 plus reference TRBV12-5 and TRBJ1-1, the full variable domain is DARVTQTPRHKVTEMGQEVTMRCQPILGHNTVFWYRQTMMQGLELLAYFRNRAPLDDSGMPKDRFSAEMPDATLATLKIQPSEPRDSAVYFCASAPHAPEAFFGQGTRLTVV.

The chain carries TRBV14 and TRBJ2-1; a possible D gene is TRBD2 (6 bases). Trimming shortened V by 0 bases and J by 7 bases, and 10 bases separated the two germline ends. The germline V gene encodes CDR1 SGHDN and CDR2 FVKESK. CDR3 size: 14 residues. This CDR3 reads CASSQDFAGNEQFF. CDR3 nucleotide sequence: TGTGCCAGCAGCCAAGATTTTGCGGGGAATGAGCAGTTCTTC.

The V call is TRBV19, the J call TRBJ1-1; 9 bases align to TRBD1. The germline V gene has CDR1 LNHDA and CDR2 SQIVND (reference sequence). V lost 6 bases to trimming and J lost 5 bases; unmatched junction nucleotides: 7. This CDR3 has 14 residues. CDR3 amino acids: CASRGTGGATEAFF. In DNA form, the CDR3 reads TGTGCCAGTAGGGGAACAGGGGGCGCGACTGAAGCTTTCTTT.

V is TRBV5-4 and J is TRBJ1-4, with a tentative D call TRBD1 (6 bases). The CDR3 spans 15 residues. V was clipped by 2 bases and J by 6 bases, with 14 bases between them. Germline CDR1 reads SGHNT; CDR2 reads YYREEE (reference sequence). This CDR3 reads CASSLQGPRDEKLFF. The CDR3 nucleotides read TGTGCCAGCAGCTTACAGGGCCCGAGAGATGAAAAACTGTTTTTT.

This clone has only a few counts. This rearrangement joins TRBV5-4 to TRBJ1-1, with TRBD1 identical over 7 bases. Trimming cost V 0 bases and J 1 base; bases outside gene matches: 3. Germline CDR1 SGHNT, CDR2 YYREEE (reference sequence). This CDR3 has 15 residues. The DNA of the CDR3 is TGTGCCAGCAGCTTGGAGGGGGCGAGGAACACTGAAGCTTTCTTT. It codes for CASSLEGARNTEAFF.

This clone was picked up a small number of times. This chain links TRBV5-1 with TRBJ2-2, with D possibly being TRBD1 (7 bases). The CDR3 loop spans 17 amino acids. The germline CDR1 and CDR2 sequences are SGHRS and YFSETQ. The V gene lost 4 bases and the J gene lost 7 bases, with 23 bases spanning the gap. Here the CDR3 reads CASSGGTDLWRGGELFF. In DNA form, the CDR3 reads TGCGCCAGCAGCGGCGGGACAGACCTATGGAGAGGCGGGGAGCTGTTTTTT.

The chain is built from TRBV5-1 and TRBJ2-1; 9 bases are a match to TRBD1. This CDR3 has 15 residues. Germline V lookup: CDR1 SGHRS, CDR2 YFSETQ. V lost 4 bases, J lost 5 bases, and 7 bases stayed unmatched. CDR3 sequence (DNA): TGCGCCAGCAGCCCACCCGGGACAGGGAACAATGAGCAGTTCTTC. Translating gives CASSPPGTGNNEQFF.

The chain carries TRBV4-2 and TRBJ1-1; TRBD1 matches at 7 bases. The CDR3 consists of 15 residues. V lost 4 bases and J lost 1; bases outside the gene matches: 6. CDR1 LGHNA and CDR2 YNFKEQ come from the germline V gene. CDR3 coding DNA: TGTGCCAGCAGCCCCGTGAGGGGGCCGAACACTGAAGCTTTCTTT. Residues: CASSPVRGPNTEAFF.

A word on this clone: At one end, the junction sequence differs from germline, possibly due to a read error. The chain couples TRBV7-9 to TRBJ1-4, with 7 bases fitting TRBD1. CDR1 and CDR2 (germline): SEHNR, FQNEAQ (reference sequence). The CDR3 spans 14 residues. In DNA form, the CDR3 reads TGTTCCAGCAGCTGGGGACAGTTGAATGAAAAACTGTTTTTT. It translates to CSSSWGQLNEKLFF.

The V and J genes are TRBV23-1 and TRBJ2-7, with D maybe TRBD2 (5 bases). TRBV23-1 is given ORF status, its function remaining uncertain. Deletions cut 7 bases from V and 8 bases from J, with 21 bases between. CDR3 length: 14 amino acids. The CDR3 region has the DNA TGCGCCAGCAAGGGAGTGTCCCTCCGGCGCCAGCAGTACTTC. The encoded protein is CASKGVSLRRQQYF.

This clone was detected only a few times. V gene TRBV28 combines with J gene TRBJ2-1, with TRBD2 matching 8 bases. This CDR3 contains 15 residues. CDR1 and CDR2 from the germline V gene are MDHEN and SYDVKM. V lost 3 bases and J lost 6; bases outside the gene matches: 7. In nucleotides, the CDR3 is TGTGCCAGCAGTTTGTCAGCGGGAGTTGCCAATGAGCAGTTCTTC. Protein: CASSLSAGVANEQFF.

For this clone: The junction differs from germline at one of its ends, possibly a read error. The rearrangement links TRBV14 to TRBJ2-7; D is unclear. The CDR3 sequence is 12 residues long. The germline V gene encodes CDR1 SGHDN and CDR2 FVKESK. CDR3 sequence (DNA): TGTGCCAACAGCCAACAACGGTTCGAGCAGTACTTC. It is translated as CANSQQRFEQYF. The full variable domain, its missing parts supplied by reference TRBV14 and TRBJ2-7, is EAGVTQFPSHSVIEKGQTVTLRCDPISGHDNLYWYRRVMGKEIKFLLHFVKESKQDESGMPNNRFLAERTGGTYSTLKVQPAELEDSGVYFCANSQQRFEQYFGPGTRLTVT.

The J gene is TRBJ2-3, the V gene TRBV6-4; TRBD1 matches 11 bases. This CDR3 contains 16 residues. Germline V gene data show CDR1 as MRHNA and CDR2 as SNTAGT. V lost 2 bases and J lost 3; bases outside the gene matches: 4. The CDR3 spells CASSDLGQGGTDTQYF. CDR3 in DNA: TGTGCCAGCAGTGACCTGGGACAGGGGGGAACAGATACGCAGTATTTT.

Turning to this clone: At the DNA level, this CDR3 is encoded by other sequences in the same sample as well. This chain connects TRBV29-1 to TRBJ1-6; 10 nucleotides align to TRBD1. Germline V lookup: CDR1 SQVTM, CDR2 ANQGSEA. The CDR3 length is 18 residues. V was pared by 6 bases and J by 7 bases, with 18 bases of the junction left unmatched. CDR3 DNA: TGCAGCGTGCGGGTGGGGACAGGGGCCCTTCAAACAAATTCACCCCTCCACTTT. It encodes CSVRVGTGALQTNSPLHF. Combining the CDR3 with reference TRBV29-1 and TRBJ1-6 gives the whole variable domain SAVISQKPSRDICQRGTSLTIQCQVDSQVTMMFWYRQQPGQSLTLIATANQGSEATYESGFVIDKFPISRPNLTFSTLTVSNMSPEDSSIYLCSVRVGTGALQTNSPLHFGNGTRLTVT.

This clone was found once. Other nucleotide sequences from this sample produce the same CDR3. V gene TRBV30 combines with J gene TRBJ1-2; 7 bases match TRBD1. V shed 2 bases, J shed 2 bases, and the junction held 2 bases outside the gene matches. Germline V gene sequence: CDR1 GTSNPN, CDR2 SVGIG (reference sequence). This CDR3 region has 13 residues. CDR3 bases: TGTGCCTGGAGTCGACAGGGAAACTATGGCTACACCTTC. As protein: CAWSRQGNYGYTF. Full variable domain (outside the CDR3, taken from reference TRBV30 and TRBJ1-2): SQTIHQWPATLVQPVGSPLSLECTVEGTSNPNLYWYRQAAGRGLQLLFYSVGIGQISSEVPQNLSASRPQDRQFILSSKKLLLSDSGFYLCAWSRQGNYGYTFGSGTRLTVV.

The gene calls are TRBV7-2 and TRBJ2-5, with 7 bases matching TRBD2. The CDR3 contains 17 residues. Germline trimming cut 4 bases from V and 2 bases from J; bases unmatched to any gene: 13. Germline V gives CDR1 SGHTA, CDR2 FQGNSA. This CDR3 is CASSSQTRISGQETQYF. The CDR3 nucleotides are TGTGCCAGCAGCTCACAGACTAGAATTAGCGGGCAAGAGACCCAGTACTTC.